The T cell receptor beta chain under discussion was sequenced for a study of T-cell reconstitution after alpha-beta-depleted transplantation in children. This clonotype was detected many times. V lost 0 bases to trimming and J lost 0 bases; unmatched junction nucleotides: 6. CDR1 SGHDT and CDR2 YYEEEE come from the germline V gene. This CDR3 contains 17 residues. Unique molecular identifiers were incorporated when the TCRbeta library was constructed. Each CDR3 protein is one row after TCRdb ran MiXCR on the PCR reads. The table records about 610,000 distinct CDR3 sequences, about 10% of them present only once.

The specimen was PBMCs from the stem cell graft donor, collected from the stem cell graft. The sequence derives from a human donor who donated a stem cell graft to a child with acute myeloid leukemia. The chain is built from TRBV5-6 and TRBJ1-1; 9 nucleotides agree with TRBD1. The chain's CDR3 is CASSLGTGVGVNTEAFF. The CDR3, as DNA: TGTGCCAGCAGCTTGGGGACAGGGGTAGGGGTGAACACTGAAGCTTTCTTT.